What follows is one TCR beta chain and its context. Its target is not known. Clones were read by immunoSEQ multiplex PCR, and TCRdb kept only the in-frame ones, dropping some. The table has just under 2,000 clones, over 70% seen once. The entry originates in a study of immune cell composition in non-small cell lung cancer. General observations from the study: In adenocarcinoma, maximal tumour-associated clone frequency tracked TIL tumour reactivity. Tumour TCR-beta clonality showed no significant link to smoking pack-years. Approximately 73% of squamous and 33% of adenocarcinoma cases had tumour-associated clones >0.5%.

In germline, CDR1 is MNHNS, CDR2 SASEGT. The V and J ends lost 3 bases and 5 bases respectively, with 5 bases between them. The CDR3 contains 12 residues. Normal lung was taken at the farthest possible site, at least 3 cm from tumour. Template was genomic DNA from frozen, unsorted single-cell suspensions. The source material was non-adjacent lung tissue. The rearrangement joins TRBV6-1 to TRBJ1-5; D gene uncertain. The TCR originated in a human donor with non-small cell lung cancer. The CDR3 DNA reads TGTGCCAGCAGTGATGGAGATCAGCCCCAGCATTTT. Protein sequence: CASSDGDQPQHF.